Listed below are T cell receptor beta chains from one sample, sequenced in a study of T cell responses to AZD1222 COVID-19 vaccine. Only in-frame clones appear in the TCRdb table, and some are missing; sequencing was by immunoSEQ multiplex PCR. The sample includes 80,000 to 95,000 clones, about nine tenths of them seen just once. The source was peripheral blood, collected 28 days after the second AZD1222 dose. All receptors come from an adult who received the AZD1222 COVID-19 vaccine. Both conserved end residues are part of each CDR3. A D gene is named only where the DNA matches it firmly. Not all rows give a size; the values are once, few, many and, for expanded clones, a class.

d_call	v_call	clone_size	j_call	cdr3_nt	cdr3_aa
.	TRBV6-1	.	TRBJ1-5	TGTGCCAGCAGTGAGGGGGATAGCAATCAGCCCCAGCATTTT	CASSEGDSNQPQHF
.	TRBV6-1	once	TRBJ1-5	TGTGCCAGCAGTGAAGCGCTTTTAAGAAGCAATCAGCCCCAGCATTTT	CASSEALLRSNQPQHF
TRBD2	TRBV7-2	.	TRBJ2-1	TGTGCCAGCAGCTTAGCGAAGGTAGCGGGGACACGGGGGGACTACAATGAGCAGTTCTTC	CASSLAKVAGTRGDYNEQFF
TRBD1	TRBV11-2	.	TRBJ1-6	TGTGCCAGCAGCTTATTCGTATCAGGGGGCCTTTATAATTCACCCCTCCACTTT	CASSLFVSGGLYNSPLHF
TRBD2	TRBV27	.	TRBJ2-3	TGTGCCAGCCTACTAGCGGGGGGGCCGGCAGATACGCAGTATTTT	CASLLAGGPADTQYF
.	TRBV10-3	.	TRBJ1-1	TGTGCCATCAGTGTCGGGAACACTGAAGCTTTCTTT	CAISVGNTEAFF
.	TRBV27	.	TRBJ1-6	TGTGCCAGCAGTACGGACAGAGTTTCACCCCTCCACTTT	CASSTDRVSPLHF
TRBD1	TRBV10-3	.	TRBJ1-2	TGTGCCATCAGTGGACAGGGGGCTCTCCTAAACTATGGCTACACCTTC	CAISGQGALLNYGYTF
.	TRBV7-2	.	TRBJ1-2	TGTGCCAGCAGCTCAGGGGCAGGGAACTATGGCTACACCTTC	CASSSGAGNYGYTF
TRBD1	TRBV6-5	.	TRBJ1-1	TGTGCCAGCAGTTCAGTGGGACAGGCGGTCACTGAAGCTTTCTTT	CASSSVGQAVTEAFF
.	TRBV5-6	once	TRBJ1-6	TGTGCCAGCAGCTTAGTTGGGGGAAATTCACCCCTCCACTTT	CASSLVGGNSPLHF
.	TRBV28	.	TRBJ1-1	TGTGCCAGCATTAACAGGGCCCGCGGGACTGAAGCTTTCTTT	CASINRARGTEAFF
TRBD1	TRBV18	.	TRBJ1-5	TGTGCCAGCTCACCACGGGCAGGGGGCGAGGCTCAGCCCCAGCATTTT	CASSPRAGGEAQPQHF
TRBD1	TRBV7-9	.	TRBJ2-7	TGTGCCAGCAGCTATCGGGACAGGCGAAGCCTCTACGAGCAGTACTTC	CASSYRDRRSLYEQYF
.	TRBV9	.	TRBJ1-2	TGTGCCAGCAGCGCGCCCCGACAGGAAGCTAACTATGGCTACACCTTC	CASSAPRQEANYGYTF
.	TRBV6-5	.	TRBJ2-7	TGTGCCAGCAGTTACCCGGCGAAAACGGGACTGAGGGAGTACTTC	CASSYPAKTGLREYF
.	TRBV19	.	TRBJ2-7	TGTGCCAGTAGTATGAGGAGCTCCTCCTACGAGCAGTACTTC	CASSMRSSSYEQYF
.	TRBV7-3	.	TRBJ2-7	TGTGCCAGCAGCTTAGGAGTGGGCGGCTCCTACGAGCAGTACTTC	CASSLGVGGSYEQYF
TRBD1	TRBV27	.	TRBJ2-2	TGTGCCAGCAGTTCGGGACAGGGATTCAACACCGGGGAGCTGTTTTTT	CASSSGQGFNTGELFF
TRBD1	TRBV10-3	once	TRBJ1-1	TGTGCCATCAGTTGGGACAGGGTCGGCCCCCAAGCTTTCTTT	CAISWDRVGPQAFF
.	TRBV5-6	.	TRBJ2-1	TGTGCCAGCAGCCCTCGTAGGATGGGATCCTACAATGAGCAGTTCTTC	CASSPRRMGSYNEQFF
TRBD2	TRBV25-1	few	TRBJ2-2	TGTGCCAGCAGCCCCGCGGGGGGCCTCACCGGGGAGCTGTTTTTT	CASSPAGGLTGELFF
.	TRBV10-2	.	TRBJ2-7	TGCGCCAGCAGTGAGCCAGGGTCCTACGAGCAGTACTTC	CASSEPGSYEQYF
TRBD2	TRBV5-4	.	TRBJ2-2	TGTGCCAGCAGCCGACCGTCGGGCGGGGGGAACACCGGGGAGCTGTTTTTT	CASSRPSGGGNTGELFF
.	TRBV10-3	.	TRBJ1-3	TGTGCCATCAGTCCAGCCCGCGGAAACACCATATATTTT	CAISPARGNTIYF
TRBD1	TRBV9	.	TRBJ2-5	TGTGCCAGCAGCGTAGATTATCAGGGGGTGTGGGAGACCCAGTACTTC	CASSVDYQGVWETQYF
TRBD1	TRBV10-2	.	TRBJ2-7	TGCGCCAGCAGTCCGTCAGGGGGCTACGAGCAGTACTTC	CASSPSGGYEQYF
.	TRBV6-6	.	TRBJ1-5	TGTGCCAGCAGTGATTATAGGGTCCAGCCCCAGCATTTT	CASSDYRVQPQHF
TRBD1	TRBV10-3	.	TRBJ1-2	TGTGCCATCAGTGAGGGACAGGGAGGGGGCTATGGCTACACCTTC	CAISEGQGGGYGYTF
.	TRBV11-3	.	TRBJ1-1	TGTGCCGGTATAGAGGGAGACACTGAAGCTTTCTTT	CAGIEGDTEAFF
.	TRBV24-1	.	TRBJ1-2	TGTGCCACCAAGGCAGGAGAGAACTATGGCTACACCTTC	CATKAGENYGYTF